This T cell receptor (beta chain) was sequenced during a study of low-dose radiotherapy and immunotherapy resistance in tumors (dated by TCRdb to between 2022 and 2023). With regard to the full study: In Cohort 1, each fraction delivered 0.5 Gy every 2 weeks, and the prescribed total PTV dose was 6.5 Gy. In Cohort 2, 1 Gy per fraction was delivered every two weeks, for a total of 13 Gy over 26 weeks. Nivolumab was administered intravenously as a 240 mg flat dose every two weeks, and ipilimumab was administered intravenously at 1 mg/kg every six weeks. Every two weeks, patients got intravenous cyclophosphamide at 200 mg/m2, given one day ahead of each radiation and immunotherapy administration. Aspirin 300 mg was taken orally once daily by patients for four cycles, starting on cycle 1 day 1. No randomization into treatment groups was done for the people taking part in the trial. The translational analysis covered eight patients: three from the first dose cohort and the first five from the second dose cohort.

Superscript III and a set of TRAV- and TRBV-specific primers were used to synthesize first-strand cDNA, so that both TCRalpha and TCRbeta chains were covered. TCRs were amplified with Phusion for around 21 PCR cycles, with a constant-region primer paired with the adapter attached to the V primers. Isolated mRNA was amplified with the MessageAmp II aRNA Amplification Kit, using a roughly 15-hour in vitro transcription at 37°C. The Dynabeads mRNA DIRECT Purification Kit was used to isolate the mRNA for TCR sequencing. Indexed Illumina adapters were added in a second Phusion PCR of 25 to 30 cycles, and the PCR products were purified with AMPure XP beads. The paper's processing steps were these. Custom Perl scripts pooled TCR sequences encoding the same protein, removed out-of-frame sequences and computed each clonotype's abundance. TCR sequences supported by only a single read were excluded from analysis. The metrics used to describe the repertoires included Shannon entropy, Gini index, clonality, richness, and the frequency of TCRs shared between repertoires. TCRdb reran the public reads through fastp at Q25 and MiXCR, keeping productive beta chains. Identical CDR3 proteins give one entry, which carries the most common genes and DNA. These V and J calls originate from TCRdb's pipeline instead of the authors' own analysis. This sample holds fewer than 6,500 distinct CDR3 sequences; approximately 82% were observed only once. The ten biggest clones cover approximately 6.1% of the sample.

Donors were enrolled in RACIN, a single-arm phase I dose-escalation trial in which nivolumab, ipilimumab, aspirin, low-dose cyclophosphamide and low-dose radiotherapy were combined. Patients with advanced, TIL-negative solid tumors were considered eligible. The CDR3 numbers 15 residues from cysteine through phenylalanine. Only the CDR3 region is kept as DNA, spanning 45 bases read in frame from base 1. From the germline V gene (reference sequence), CDR1 is SGHNT and CDR2 is YYREEE. For this chain, trimming is 6 bases at the V end and 0 bases at the J end, and the number of junction bases without a gene match is 8. As regards this clonotype: Its antigen is still unknown. The record has no base qualities; no much larger clone is one base away.

The chain was built from TRBV5-4 and TRBJ1-1, with 7 junctional bases fitting TRBD1. The TCR originated in a human donor with advanced metastatic prostate, ovarian, gallbladder or colorectal cancer (not recorded which). This table probably holds off-target reads from a library built for another chain. The CDR3 reads as follows: CASTSGTALNTEAFF. The nucleotides are TGTGCCAGCACCTCGGGGACAGCACTGAACACTGAAGCTTTCTTT.